A selection of T cell receptor beta chains follows, all from one sample in a study of beta chain features in type 1 diabetes. Clones were read by immunoSEQ multiplex PCR, and TCRdb kept only the in-frame ones, dropping some. The sample lists 93,000 or so clones; under 30% were seen once. The specimen sequenced was central memory CD4+ T cells from blood. Every receptor here comes from a woman aged 18 to 35 with type 1 diabetes. The CDR3 runs from the conserved cysteine through the conserved F or W. Fields, in order: clone size, J gene, D gene, V gene, CDR3 protein, CDR3 DNA. A D gene is named only where the DNA matches it firmly. Clone size is stated in some rows and not others, as once, few, many or a class when expanded.

size: few
J: TRBJ1-2
D: -
V: TRBV2
CDR3: CASSLDSLYGYTF
DNA: TGTGCCAGCAGTTTGGACAGTCTCTATGGCTACACCTTC

size: few
J: TRBJ2-1
D: TRBD2
V: TRBV7-6
CDR3: CASSLSAPGLAVDEQFF
DNA: TGTGCCAGCAGCTTATCGGCTCCGGGACTAGCGGTCGATGAGCAGTTCTTC

size: -
J: TRBJ1-5
D: -
V: TRBV4-3
CDR3: CASSQDRGGPSGNQPQHF
DNA: TGCGCCAGCAGCCAAGATCGGGGGGGACCATCGGGCAATCAGCCCCAGCATTTT

size: -
J: TRBJ1-1
D: -
V: TRBV18
CDR3: CASSPLRSYTEAFF
DNA: TGTGCCAGCTCACCCCTCCGTTCGTACACTGAAGCTTTCTTT

size: -
J: TRBJ2-1
D: TRBD2
V: TRBV25-1
CDR3: CASASSGMRGEQFF
DNA: TGTGCCAGCGCCTCTAGCGGGATGCGCGGTGAGCAGTTCTTC

size: -
J: TRBJ2-1
D: -
V: TRBV18
CDR3: CASSMLTGSSLGSYNEQFF
DNA: TGTGCCAGCTCAATGTTGACTGGTAGCTCACTAGGGTCCTACAATGAGCAGTTCTTC

size: few
J: TRBJ2-1
D: TRBD1
V: TRBV14
CDR3: CASSQGDRDVEQFF
DNA: TGTGCCAGCAGCCAAGGCGACAGGGACGTTGAGCAGTTCTTC

size: -
J: TRBJ1-5
D: -
V: TRBV5-8
CDR3: CASTFQGGASNQPQHF
DNA: TGTGCCAGCACCTTCCAGGGTGGCGCCTCAAATCAGCCCCAGCATTTT

size: -
J: TRBJ2-2
D: -
V: TRBV18
CDR3: CASSRSTTGSTGELFF
DNA: TGTGCCAGCTCACGCAGTACTACAGGGTCCACCGGGGAGCTGTTTTTT

size: few
J: TRBJ1-1
D: -
V: TRBV19
CDR3: CASSMSENTEAFF
DNA: TGTGCCAGTAGTATGAGCGAGAACACTGAAGCTTTCTTT

size: -
J: TRBJ2-1
D: -
V: TRBV4-3
CDR3: CASSPRAAVGNEQFF
DNA: TGCGCCAGCAGCCCCCGCGCGGCTGTCGGCAATGAGCAGTTCTTC

size: -
J: TRBJ2-2
D: -
V: TRBV30
CDR3: CAWSVVAAGELFF
DNA: TGTGCCTGGAGTGTAGTGGCAGCCGGGGAGCTGTTTTTT

size: -
J: TRBJ1-4
D: -
V: TRBV7-2
CDR3: CASSLGTVSEKLFF
DNA: TGTGCCAGCAGCTTAGGGACAGTGTCGGAAAAACTGTTTTTT

size: -
J: TRBJ1-2
D: -
V: TRBV11-3
CDR3: CASSSSDSVSGYTF
DNA: TGTGCCAGCAGCTCCTCAGACAGTGTGAGTGGCTACACCTTC

size: few
J: TRBJ2-5
D: -
V: TRBV13
CDR3: CASSFWRETQYF
DNA: TGTGCCAGCAGCTTTTGGAGAGAGACCCAGTACTTC

size: few
J: TRBJ1-1
D: -
V: TRBV14
CDR3: CASSQDIYTEAFF
DNA: TGTGCCAGCAGCCAGGACATTTACACTGAAGCTTTCTTT

size: few
J: TRBJ2-1
D: TRBD1
V: TRBV19
CDR3: CASSKELGQVGNEQFF
DNA: TGTGCCAGTAGTAAGGAGTTGGGACAGGTAGGCAATGAGCAGTTCTTC

size: -
J: TRBJ2-2
D: -
V: TRBV14
CDR3: CASSQVGQTGELFF
DNA: TGTGCCAGCAGCCAAGTTGGACAGACCGGGGAGCTGTTTTTT

size: -
J: TRBJ2-2
D: TRBD2
V: TRBV27
CDR3: CASSLPPGAGGVGELFF
DNA: TGTGCCAGCAGTTTACCCCCAGGCGCGGGAGGGGTCGGGGAGCTGTTTTTT

size: -
J: TRBJ1-1
D: -
V: TRBV19
CDR3: CASSIMGVRDTEAFF
DNA: TGTGCCAGTAGTATAATGGGAGTGAGGGACACTGAAGCTTTCTTT

size: -
J: TRBJ1-1
D: -
V: TRBV15
CDR3: CATSRTVSGLYTEAFF
DNA: TGTGCCACCAGCAGGACGGTTTCGGGTCTCTACACTGAAGCTTTCTTT

size: few
J: TRBJ2-4
D: TRBD2
V: TRBV25-1
CDR3: CASSPPWGGAKNIQYF
DNA: TGTGCCAGCAGCCCACCATGGGGGGGGGCCAAAAACATTCAGTACTTC

size: few
J: TRBJ1-2
D: -
V: TRBV9
CDR3: CASSGQHYTF
DNA: TGTGCCAGCAGTGGACAGCACTACACCTTC

size: few
J: TRBJ2-7
D: -
V: TRBV2
CDR3: CASGQGSGYEQYF
DNA: TGTGCCAGCGGTCAGGGGAGCGGCTACGAGCAGTACTTC

size: -
J: TRBJ2-5
D: TRBD2
V: TRBV2
CDR3: CASRQTSGGETQYF
DNA: TGTGCCAGCAGGCAGACTAGCGGAGGGGAGACCCAGTACTTC

size: -
J: TRBJ1-1
D: -
V: TRBV7-2
CDR3: CASSLEGGSEAFF
DNA: TGTGCCAGCAGCTTAGAGGGCGGGAGTGAAGCTTTCTTT

size: -
J: TRBJ1-4
D: -
V: TRBV6-5
CDR3: CASSKTATNEKLFF
DNA: TGTGCCAGCAGTAAGACTGCAACTAATGAAAAACTGTTTTTT

size: -
J: TRBJ2-1
D: -
V: TRBV4-2
CDR3: CASSRHLTTLKGEGVYNEQFF
DNA: TGTGCCAGCAGCCGCCACTTGACTACTCTGAAGGGAGAGGGGGTCTACAATGAGCAGTTCTTC

size: -
J: TRBJ2-7
D: TRBD2
V: TRBV28
CDR3: CASTWTSPVYEQYF
DNA: TGTGCCAGTACCTGGACTAGCCCAGTGTACGAGCAGTACTTC

size: -
J: TRBJ2-5
D: TRBD1
V: TRBV9
CDR3: CASSSGTGVETQYF
DNA: TGTGCCAGCAGCTCAGGGACAGGGGTTGAGACCCAGTACTTC

size: -
J: TRBJ1-2
D: -
V: TRBV7-9
CDR3: CASSLSEGYGYTF
DNA: TGTGCCAGCAGCTTATCTGAGGGCTATGGCTACACCTTC

size: once
J: TRBJ2-2
D: TRBD2
V: TRBV5-6
CDR3: CASSPSGRGTGELFF
DNA: TGTGCCAGCAGCCCGAGCGGGAGGGGCACCGGGGAGCTGTTTTTT

size: few
J: TRBJ2-5
D: -
V: TRBV29-1
CDR3: CSVGGPSGIRETQYF
DNA: TGCAGCGTTGGAGGGCCCTCGGGTATCCGAGAGACCCAGTACTTC

size: few
J: TRBJ1-1
D: -
V: TRBV5-4
CDR3: CASRPGRGIATEAFF
DNA: TGTGCCAGCAGACCCGGACGGGGAATCGCAACTGAAGCTTTCTTT

size: few
J: TRBJ1-2
D: TRBD1
V: TRBV18
CDR3: CASSLPGQGFGYTF
DNA: TGTGCCAGCTCACTTCCGGGACAGGGCTTTGGCTACACCTTC

size: -
J: TRBJ2-5
D: -
V: TRBV28
CDR3: CASSSTRLVETQYF
DNA: TGTGCCAGCAGTTCAACTAGGTTGGTAGAGACCCAGTACTTC

size: few
J: TRBJ1-2
D: TRBD1
V: TRBV9
CDR3: CASSVGQGTYGYTF
DNA: TGTGCCAGCAGCGTAGGACAGGGGACCTATGGCTACACCTTC

size: -
J: TRBJ1-2
D: -
V: TRBV28
CDR3: CASTLLGGRGYTF
DNA: TGTGCCAGCACCCTTTTGGGGGGGCGCGGCTACACCTTC

size: -
J: TRBJ2-3
D: -
V: TRBV15
CDR3: CATSRDTRDTQYF
DNA: TGTGCCACCAGCAGAGATACTCGAGATACGCAGTATTTT

size: few
J: TRBJ2-3
D: TRBD2
V: TRBV10-1
CDR3: CASSEAGRIATQYF
DNA: TGCGCCAGCAGTGAGGCCGGGAGGATCGCTACGCAGTATTTT

size: few
J: TRBJ1-2
D: -
V: TRBV7-2
CDR3: CASSPSHDETYGYTF
DNA: TGTGCCAGCAGCCCCTCCCATGACGAGACATATGGCTACACCTTC

size: -
J: TRBJ2-5
D: TRBD1
V: TRBV5-1
CDR3: CATSQGTKRTQYF
DNA: TGCGCCACGTCACAGGGGACCAAGAGGACCCAGTACTTC

size: -
J: TRBJ1-5
D: TRBD1
V: TRBV18
CDR3: CASSPVSRGRGQPQHF
DNA: TGTGCCAGCTCCCCGGTTTCCAGGGGGCGCGGTCAGCCCCAGCATTTT

size: -
J: TRBJ2-1
D: TRBD2
V: TRBV4-1
CDR3: CASSQDITSGEIYNEQFF
DNA: TGCGCCAGCAGCCAAGATATAACTAGCGGAGAAATCTACAATGAGCAGTTCTTC

size: few
J: TRBJ2-3
D: -
V: TRBV28
CDR3: CSLGGEDTQYF
DNA: TGTTCCCTTGGCGGGGAAGATACGCAGTATTTT

size: few
J: TRBJ2-7
D: -
V: TRBV6-5
CDR3: CASSYGAGVSYEQYF
DNA: TGTGCCAGCAGTTACGGGGCAGGCGTTTCCTACGAGCAGTACTTC

size: -
J: TRBJ1-1
D: -
V: TRBV27
CDR3: CASSPGWGNTEAFF
DNA: TGTGCCAGCAGTCCAGGGTGGGGGAACACTGAAGCTTTCTTT

size: -
J: TRBJ1-4
D: -
V: TRBV5-4
CDR3: CASSFTGRDEKLFF
DNA: TGTGCCAGCAGCTTCACAGGGAGGGATGAAAAACTGTTTTTT

size: few
J: TRBJ2-1
D: TRBD2
V: TRBV7-2
CDR3: CASSPPGSGRANEQFF
DNA: TGTGCCAGCAGCCCACCGGGTAGCGGGAGGGCCAATGAGCAGTTCTTC

size: few
J: TRBJ2-1
D: TRBD1
V: TRBV7-2
CDR3: CASSLARGTGVHNEQFF
DNA: TGTGCCAGCAGCTTAGCGCGGGGGACAGGGGTTCACAATGAGCAGTTCTTC

size: few
J: TRBJ2-7
D: TRBD1
V: TRBV10-3
CDR3: CAISPTGNYEQYF
DNA: TGTGCCATCAGCCCGACAGGGAACTACGAGCAGTACTTC

size: -
J: TRBJ2-1
D: -
V: TRBV19
CDR3: CASSSLTGNNEQFF
DNA: TGTGCCAGTAGCTCCTTGACAGGTAACAATGAGCAGTTCTTC

size: few
J: TRBJ2-2
D: TRBD1
V: TRBV5-1
CDR3: CASSPDRESGELFF
DNA: TGCGCCAGCAGCCCCGACAGGGAGTCCGGGGAGCTGTTTTTT